The source of this T cell receptor (beta chain) is a study of technical replicates of blood from a handful of donors listed by TCRdb under 2017. The method behind the library was the immunoSEQ multiplex PCR assay. TCRdb limited this immuneACCESS table to in-frame rearrangements with V and J called. A share of clones is missing; checked studies link under half to unresolved V genes, and the rest is unexplained. The sample records some 79,000 clones, 80% to 95% of which are singletons. The ten largest clones represent under 0.5% of the sample. Comment on this clone: What this receptor recognizes is not known. Base qualities are missing; no much larger clone stands one base away.

The CDR3 runs 17 residues from the cysteine to the phenylalanine. Just CDR3 DNA is preserved here, 51 bases in frame from base 1. For CDR1 and CDR2, the germline V gene (reference sequence) lists LNHDA and SQIVND. Ends trimmed: V by 8 bases, J by 5 bases; bases unmatched to a gene: 17. Sequencing was done on a sample of T cells isolated from PBMCs. This chain is built from TRBV19 and TRBJ2-5, with 10 bases matching TRBD2. The receptor's source is a human donor in good health. Some clones in this sample may be carry-over from other donors' samples. DNA sequence: TGTGCCAGTGGCCCAGCGGGGGGGGTCGGCTTCGTTGAGACCCAGTACTTC. The encoded protein is CASGPAGGVGFVETQYF.